Listed here is a single T cell receptor beta chain. This specimen comes from a study of technical replicates of blood from four donors. Data came from immunoSEQ multiplex PCR; TCRdb stores just in-frame clones and leaves some out. The sample contains about 80,000 clones, roughly 90% of which appear only once. This CDR3 spans 14 amino acids. V shed 6 bases and J 3 bases; nucleotides not matched to a gene: 8. CDR1 and CDR2 from the germline V gene are LNHDA and SQIVND (reference sequence). The rearrangement uses TRBV19 and TRBJ2-7; 7 bases align to TRBD2. This clonotype was obtained from a human donor in good health. Sample: T cells isolated from PBMCs. This chain's CDR3 is CASSLGTKFYEQYF. CDR3 sequence (DNA): TGTGCCAGTAGCCTTGGGACTAAATTCTACGAGCAGTACTTC.